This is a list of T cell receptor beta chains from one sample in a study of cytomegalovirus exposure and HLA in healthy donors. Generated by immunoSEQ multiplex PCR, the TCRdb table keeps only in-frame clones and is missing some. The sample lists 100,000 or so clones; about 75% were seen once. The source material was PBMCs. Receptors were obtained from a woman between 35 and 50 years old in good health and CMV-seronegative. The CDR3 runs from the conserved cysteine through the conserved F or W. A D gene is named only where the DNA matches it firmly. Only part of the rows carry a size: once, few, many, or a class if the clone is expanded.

CASSLVAGGMNTGELFF	TGTGCCAGCAGCTTGGTAGCGGGGGGGATGAACACCGGGGAGCTGTTTTTT	TRBV5-6	TRBJ2-2	TRBD2	NA
CASRLGMNTEAFF	TGTGCCAGCAGACTAGGCATGAACACTGAAGCTTTCTTT	TRBV7-9	TRBJ1-1	NA	few
CASSLGQGSNYGYTF	TGCGCCAGCAGCCTCGGACAGGGAAGCAACTATGGCTACACCTTC	TRBV4-1	TRBJ1-2	TRBD1	once
CASSPRGAHNEQFF	TGTGCCAGCAGCCCCCGGGGGGCCCACAATGAGCAGTTCTTC	TRBV11-1	TRBJ2-1	NA	NA
CSVRQGTLNTEAFF	TGCAGCGTCAGACAAGGGACACTGAACACTGAAGCTTTCTTT	TRBV29-1	TRBJ1-1	NA	NA
CASTSGFSSYEQYF	TGTGCCAGCACCTCAGGGTTTAGCTCCTACGAGCAGTACTTC	TRBV6-5	TRBJ2-7	NA	NA
CASSRSGDSYNEQFF	TGTGCCAGCAGCCGCAGCGGGGACTCCTACAATGAGCAGTTCTTC	TRBV5-8	TRBJ2-1	TRBD2	NA
CASSFGTGTYEQYF	TGTGCCAGCAGCTTCGGGACAGGGACGTACGAGCAGTACTTC	TRBV7-9	TRBJ2-7	TRBD1	NA
CASSSGLAWDTQYF	TGTGCCAGCAGCTCGGGACTAGCGTGGGATACGCAGTATTTT	TRBV5-6	TRBJ2-3	TRBD2	NA
CASSPNPAQSLHF	TGTGCCAGCAGCCCCAACCCCGCACAGTCCCTCCACTTT	TRBV6-1	TRBJ1-6	NA	NA
CASGRLAGEQYF	TGTGCCAGCGGAAGACTAGCGGGGGAGCAGTACTTC	TRBV6-1	TRBJ2-7	TRBD2	NA
CASSLVPSVNYEQYF	TGTGCCAGCAGCTTAGTCCCCAGTGTGAATTACGAGCAGTACTTC	TRBV7-9	TRBJ2-7	NA	NA
CSVSSTGVHEQYF	TGCAGCGTATCCTCGACAGGGGTCCACGAGCAGTACTTC	TRBV29-1	TRBJ2-7	TRBD1	NA
CATTPGLAFGDTQYF	TGTGCCACCACGCCGGGACTAGCTTTCGGAGATACGCAGTATTTT	TRBV6-5	TRBJ2-3	TRBD2	NA
CASSLARSAGNTIYF	TGTGCCAGCAGCTTAGCGCGGTCAGCCGGAAACACCATATATTTT	TRBV7-2	TRBJ1-3	NA	NA